This is a list of T cell receptor beta chains from one sample in a study of T-cell reconstitution after alpha-beta-depleted transplantation in children. TCRdb called the PCR reads again in MiXCR, with one record for every CDR3 protein. The sample carries 700,000 to 950,000 distinct CDR3 sequences, 15% to 20% recorded once. Sequencing used PBMCs, mostly from graft donor cells, obtained 360 days after TCRalphabeta/CD19-depleted stem cell transplant. These TCRs come from a male patient between 5 and 17 years old who had a stem cell transplant for acute lymphoblastic leukemia, so the T cells may come from the graft donor. Both conserved end residues are part of each CDR3. The D gene is left open where the match is weak. Part of the rows lack a size; the others show once, few, many or a class for expanded clones.

J | size | V | D | CDR3 | DNA
TRBJ2-3 | NA | TRBV14 | NA | CASSPIGPLTDTQYF | TGTGCCAGCAGCCCTATAGGCCCTCTCACAGATACGCAGTATTTT
TRBJ2-6 | many | TRBV5-1 | NA | CASSPVAGANVLTF | TGCGCCAGCAGTCCGGTTGCTGGGGCCAACGTCCTGACTTTC
TRBJ2-7 | NA | TRBV28 | TRBD1 | CAREGQGAYEQYF | TGTGCCAGAGAGGGACAGGGGGCCTACGAGCAGTACTTC
TRBJ2-7 | few | TRBV24-1 | TRBD2 | CATSEAGTAYEQYF | TGTGCCACCAGTGAAGCGGGGACCGCCTACGAGCAGTACTTC
TRBJ2-1 | few | TRBV3-1 | TRBD2 | CASSQDRSSGPHPNEQFF | TGTGCCAGCAGCCAAGATAGGTCTAGCGGGCCACACCCCAATGAGCAGTTCTTC
TRBJ2-7 | few | TRBV18 | NA | CASSPWTAGYEQYF | TGTGCCAGCTCACCATGGACGGCCGGCTACGAGCAGTACTTC
TRBJ1-2 | NA | TRBV29-1 | NA | CSVGTTNYGYTF | TGCAGCGTTGGTACTACTAACTATGGCTACACCTTC
TRBJ2-5 | few | TRBV7-9 | NA | CASSSWARQETQYF | TGTGCCAGCAGCTCATGGGCCCGCCAAGAGACCCAGTACTTC
TRBJ2-7 | NA | TRBV27 | TRBD2 | CASRLAPNLPYEQYF | TGTGCCAGTCGACTAGCGCCAAACCTGCCCTACGAGCAGTACTTC
TRBJ2-7 | few | TRBV5-1 | TRBD2 | CASSSWTSADEQYF | TGCGCCAGCAGCTCCTGGACTAGCGCCGACGAGCAGTACTTC